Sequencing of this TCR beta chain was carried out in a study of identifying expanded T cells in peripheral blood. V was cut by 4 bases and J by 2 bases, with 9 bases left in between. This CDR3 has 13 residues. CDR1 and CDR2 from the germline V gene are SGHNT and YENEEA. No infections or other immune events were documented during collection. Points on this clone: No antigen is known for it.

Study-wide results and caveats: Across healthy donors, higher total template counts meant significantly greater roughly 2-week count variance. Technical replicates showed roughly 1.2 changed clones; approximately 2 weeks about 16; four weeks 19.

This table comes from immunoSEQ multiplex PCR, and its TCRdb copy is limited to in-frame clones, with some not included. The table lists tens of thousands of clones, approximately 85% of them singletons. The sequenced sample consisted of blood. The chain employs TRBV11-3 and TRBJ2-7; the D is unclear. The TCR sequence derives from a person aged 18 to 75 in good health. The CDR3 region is CASSSDPTYEQYF. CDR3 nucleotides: TGTGCCAGCAGCTCGGACCCGACCTACGAGCAGTACTTC. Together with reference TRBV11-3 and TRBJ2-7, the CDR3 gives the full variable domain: EAGVVQSPRYKIIEKKQPVAFWCNPISGHNTLYWYLQNLGQGPELLIRYENEEAVDDSQLPKDRFSAERLKGVDSTLKIQPAELGDSAVYLCASSSDPTYEQYFGPGTRLTVT.